Listed below are T cell receptor beta chains from one sample, sequenced in a study of blood T cell repertoires in COVID-19. Sequencing used immunoSEQ multiplex PCR; TCRdb keeps in-frame clones, though not all of them. The data contain about 210,000 clones, 80% to 90% of them seen just once; the ten biggest clones take up 2.5% to 3%. The sequencing sample was made of peripheral blood. All receptors come from a woman aged 40 to 49 with active or convalescent COVID-19. CDR3s include the opening cysteine and the closing phenylalanine or tryptophan. D genes are given only for firm matches. Expanded clones get a size class; other rows say once, few or many, or leave the size out.

D	V	size	length	J	CDR3	DNA
TRBD1	TRBV2	NA	13	TRBJ2-7	CAIAQGQSYEQYF	TGTGCCATAGCACAGGGACAGAGCTACGAGCAGTACTTC
NA	TRBV7-9	NA	13	TRBJ2-7	CASSLAGAHEQYF	TGTGCCAGCAGCTTAGCGGGGGCGCACGAGCAGTACTTC
TRBD1	TRBV19	NA	17	TRBJ1-1	CASRIPGQSSTGSEAFF	TGTGCCAGTAGAATTCCGGGACAGTCTTCAACAGGCTCTGAAGCTTTCTTT
NA	TRBV15	once	15	TRBJ1-4	CATSRAGGREEKLFF	TGTGCCACCAGCAGAGCAGGTGGAAGAGAAGAAAAACTGTTTTTT
NA	TRBV6-6	NA	14	TRBJ2-2	CASSYYSNTGELFF	TGTGCCAGCAGTTACTACTCGAACACCGGGGAGCTGTTTTTT
NA	TRBV4-3	NA	15	TRBJ2-7	CASSQEQDSDYEQYF	TGCGCCAGCAGCCAAGAACAGGACAGTGACTACGAGCAGTACTTC
NA	TRBV11-3	NA	14	TRBJ2-7	CASSLGRGSGEQYF	TGTGCCAGCAGCTTAGGGCGGGGAAGTGGCGAGCAGTACTTC
TRBD1	TRBV5-5	NA	17	TRBJ1-1	CASSFRTGGVGNTEAFF	TGTGCCAGCAGCTTCAGGACAGGGGGCGTGGGGAACACTGAAGCTTTCTTT
NA	TRBV24-1	NA	18	TRBJ2-3	CATSDHSGRPVTSDTQYF	TGTGCCACCAGTGACCACAGCGGACGGCCGGTCACATCAGATACGCAGTATTTT
NA	TRBV12-5	NA	16	TRBJ1-4	CASGLSSALGREKLFF	TGTGCTAGTGGTTTGTCTTCGGCTCTGGGCCGTGAAAAACTGTTTTTT
NA	TRBV30	NA	11	TRBJ2-7	CACAGSYEQYF	TGTGCCTGCGCCGGGTCCTACGAGCAGTACTTC
NA	TRBV24-1	NA	13	TRBJ1-1	CATSTELNTEAFF	TGTGCCACCTCGACTGAACTGAACACTGAAGCTTTCTTT
TRBD1	TRBV6-2/TRBV6-3	NA	15	TRBJ2-7	CASGRIDRGPYEQYF	TGTGCCAGCGGCCGGATTGACAGGGGCCCCTACGAGCAGTACTTC
TRBD2	TRBV10-1	NA	16	TRBJ2-3	CASSESGGSRTDTQYF	TGCGCCAGCAGTGAGTCCGGCGGGAGTCGGACAGATACGCAGTATTTT
TRBD2	TRBV29-1	NA	14	TRBJ2-1	CSRGTSGGAGEQFF	TGCAGCCGAGGGACTAGCGGGGGGGCTGGTGAGCAGTTCTTC
NA	TRBV5-5	NA	13	TRBJ1-4	CASAGPGSEKLFF	TGTGCCAGCGCCGGACCTGGGAGCGAAAAACTGTTTTTT
NA	TRBV7-3	NA	12	TRBJ2-3	CASSLTGDTQYF	TGTGCCAGCAGCCTGACGGGGGATACGCAGTATTTT
TRBD1	TRBV9	NA	15	TRBJ1-5	CASSRDRDGNQPQHF	TGTGCCAGCAGCAGAGACAGGGATGGCAATCAGCCCCAGCATTTT
TRBD2	TRBV9	few	16	TRBJ2-7	CASSVAAGVGSYEQYF	TGTGCCAGCAGCGTAGCTGCGGGAGTGGGCTCCTACGAGCAGTACTTC
TRBD1	TRBV4-3	NA	18	TRBJ2-1	CASSQDGPYRGTYNEQFF	TGCGCCAGCAGCCAAGATGGACCTTACAGGGGAACCTACAATGAGCAGTTCTTC
TRBD1	TRBV5-1	NA	15	TRBJ1-2	CASSLGDRALEGYTF	TGCGCCAGCAGCTTGGGGGACAGGGCTCTCGAGGGCTACACCTTC
NA	TRBV19	NA	14	TRBJ1-5	CASTPGRGGQPQHF	TGTGCCAGTACCCCCGGCAGGGGTGGGCAGCCCCAGCATTTT
NA	TRBV7-9	few	16	TRBJ2-7	CASSLPGETAGYEQYF	TGTGCCAGCAGCTTACCCGGCGAGACCGCGGGCTACGAGCAGTACTTC
TRBD1	TRBV28	NA	16	TRBJ2-2	CASIGPGTAFAGELFF	TGTGCCAGCATCGGACCCGGGACAGCTTTTGCCGGGGAGCTGTTTTTT
TRBD2	TRBV9	once	16	TRBJ2-2	CASSVGLAGGTGELFF	TGTGCCAGCAGCGTAGGACTAGCGGGCGGGACCGGGGAGCTGTTTTTT
NA	TRBV4-2	few	16	TRBJ2-1	CASSRLNAGAGNEQFF	TGTGCCAGCAGCCGCCTGAACGCGGGGGCGGGAAATGAGCAGTTCTTC
NA	TRBV4-1	NA	13	TRBJ2-5	CASSQAFQETQYF	TGCGCCAGCAGCCAAGCCTTCCAAGAGACCCAGTACTTC
NA	TRBV9	NA	13	TRBJ2-1	CASNVGPLDEQFF	TGTGCCAGCAACGTAGGGCCGTTGGATGAGCAGTTCTTC
NA	TRBV5-1	NA	13	TRBJ2-3	CASSLGHTDTQYF	TGCGCCAGCAGCTTGGGGCACACAGATACGCAGTATTTT
TRBD2	TRBV7-9	NA	15	TRBJ2-7	CASSRKGGAIHEQYF	TGTGCCAGCAGCCGTAAGGGAGGGGCGATCCACGAGCAGTACTTC
TRBD1	TRBV18	few	14	TRBJ1-5	CASSTQGDNQPQHF	TGTGCCAGCTCAACACAGGGGGACAATCAGCCCCAGCATTTT
NA	TRBV19	NA	13	TRBJ1-1	CASSTQENTEAFF	TGTGCCAGTAGTACACAGGAGAACACTGAAGCTTTCTTT
TRBD1	TRBV30	NA	13	TRBJ1-2	CAWRGQGSYGYTF	TGTGCCTGGAGGGGACAGGGGTCCTATGGCTACACCTTC
TRBD2	TRBV30	NA	12	TRBJ2-1	CAWSSTSHEQFF	TGTGCCTGGAGTTCGACTAGCCATGAGCAGTTCTTC
TRBD2	TRBV15	NA	17	TRBJ2-3	CATSDLRAGRSTDTQYF	TGTGCCACCAGTGATTTACGAGCGGGACGTAGCACAGATACGCAGTATTTT
NA	TRBV19	NA	12	TRBJ1-1	CASRLGRDEAFF	TGTGCCAGTAGACTCGGACGGGATGAAGCTTTCTTT
TRBD2	TRBV6-4	NA	15	TRBJ2-1	CASSDLGGSYNEQFF	TGTGCCAGCAGTGATCTTGGCGGGAGCTACAATGAGCAGTTCTTC
TRBD1	TRBV6-5	NA	15	TRBJ1-2	CASRRDRDRGYGYTF	TGTGCCAGCAGGCGAGACCGGGACAGGGGCTATGGCTACACCTTC
NA	TRBV20-1	NA	11	TRBJ2-3	CSEGRGDTQYF	TGCAGTGAGGGGCGAGGCGATACGCAGTATTTT
NA	TRBV19	NA	14	TRBJ1-1	CASSIMGLRTEAFF	TGTGCCAGTAGTATAATGGGCCTCAGGACTGAAGCTTTCTTT
TRBD1	TRBV10-3	NA	17	TRBJ1-5	CAISEDDRVGVNQPQHF	TGTGCCATCAGTGAGGACGACAGGGTTGGCGTTAATCAGCCCCAGCATTTT
NA	TRBV3-1/TRBV3-2	NA	12	TRBJ1-1	CASSQGDREAFF	TGTGCCAGCAGCCAAGGTGACAGGGAAGCTTTCTTT
TRBD2	TRBV24-1	NA	16	TRBJ2-7	CATSSWGAGHTYEQYF	TGTGCCACCAGTTCATGGGGAGCGGGGCATACCTACGAGCAGTACTTC
TRBD1	TRBV5-4	NA	16	TRBJ1-1	CASRPTGGVWNTEAFF	TGTGCCAGCAGACCGACAGGGGGCGTATGGAACACTGAAGCTTTCTTT
TRBD1	TRBV2	few	13	TRBJ1-1	CASSGQGATEAFF	TGTGCCAGCAGTGGACAGGGGGCAACTGAAGCTTTCTTT
NA	TRBV10-3	NA	13	TRBJ2-7	CAISESGVDEQYF	TGTGCCATCAGTGAATCCGGGGTCGACGAGCAGTACTTC
TRBD2	TRBV27	NA	14	TRBJ2-7	CASSPSTSTYEQYF	TGTGCCAGCAGTCCCTCGACTAGCACCTACGAGCAGTACTTC